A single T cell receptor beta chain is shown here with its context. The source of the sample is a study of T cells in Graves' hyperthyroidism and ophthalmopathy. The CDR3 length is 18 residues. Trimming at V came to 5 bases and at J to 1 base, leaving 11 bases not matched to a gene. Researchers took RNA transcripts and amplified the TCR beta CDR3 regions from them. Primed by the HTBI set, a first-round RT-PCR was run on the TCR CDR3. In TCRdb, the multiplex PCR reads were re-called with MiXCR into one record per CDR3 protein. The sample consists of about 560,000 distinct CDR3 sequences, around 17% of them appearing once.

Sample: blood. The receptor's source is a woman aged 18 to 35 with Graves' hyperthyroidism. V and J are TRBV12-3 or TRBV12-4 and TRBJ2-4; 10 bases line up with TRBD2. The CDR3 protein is CASSARSSGRVAKNIQYF. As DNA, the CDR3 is TGTGCCAGCAGTGCCCGATCCAGCGGGAGGGTTGCCAAAAACATTCAGTACTTC.